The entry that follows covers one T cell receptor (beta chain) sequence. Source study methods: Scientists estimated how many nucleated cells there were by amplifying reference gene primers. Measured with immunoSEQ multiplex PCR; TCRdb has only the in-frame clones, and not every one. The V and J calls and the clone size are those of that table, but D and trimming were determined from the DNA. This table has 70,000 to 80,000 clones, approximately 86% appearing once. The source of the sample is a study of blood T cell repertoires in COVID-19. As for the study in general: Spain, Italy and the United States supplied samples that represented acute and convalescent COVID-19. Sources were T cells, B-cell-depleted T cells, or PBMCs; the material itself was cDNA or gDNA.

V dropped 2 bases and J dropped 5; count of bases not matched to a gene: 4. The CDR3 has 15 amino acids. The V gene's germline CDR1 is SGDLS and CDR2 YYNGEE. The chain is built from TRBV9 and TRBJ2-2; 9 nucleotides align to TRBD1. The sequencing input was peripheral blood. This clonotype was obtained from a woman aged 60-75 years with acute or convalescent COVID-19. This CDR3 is CASSVRDRETGELFF. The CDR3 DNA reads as TGTGCCAGCAGCGTTCGGGACAGGGAAACCGGGGAGCTGTTTTTT.